One and the same sample provided the 14 T cell receptor beta chains below, sequenced in a study of cytomegalovirus exposure and HLA in healthy donors. Primers: 60 Vbeta forward and 13 Jbeta reverse. TCRdb's table, derived via immunoSEQ multiplex PCR, lists solely in-frame clones and lacks some. The table shows 120,000 or so clones, with approximately 71% occurring only once. The specimen sequenced was PBMCs. These TCRs come from a woman aged 50 to 65 in good health and CMV-seronegative.

The rearrangement joins TRBV27 to TRBJ1-5; 7 bases line up with TRBD1. The CDR3 totals 13 residues. V shed 3 bases, J shed 5 bases, and the junction held 1 base outside the gene matches. CDR1 is MNHEY and CDR2 is SMNVEV in the germline V gene (reference sequence). CDR3 sequence (DNA): TGTGCCAGCAGTTTGGGACAGCATCAGCCCCAGCATTTT. Protein: CASSLGQHQPQHF.

The V gene is TRBV4-3, the J gene TRBJ2-5; 9 bases are a match to TRBD2. The CDR3 is 14 amino acids. V dropped 4 bases and J dropped 5; count of bases not matched to a gene: 5. The germline V gene has CDR1 LGHNA and CDR2 YSLEER. The CDR3 coding sequence is TGCGCCAGCAGCCTGGGACTAGCCGGGGAGACCCAGTACTTC. Its translation: CASSLGLAGETQYF.

The chain has TRBV9 and TRBJ2-5; 12 positions agree with TRBD2. CDR1 and CDR2 from the germline V gene are SGDLS and YYNGEE. The CDR3 is 17 residues long. V lost 4 bases, J lost 2 bases, and 9 bases stayed unmatched. The CDR3 coding sequence is TGTGCCAGCAGCCCTACCACCGGACTAGCGGGACAAGAGACCCAGTACTTC. Protein product: CASSPTTGLAGQETQYF.

This clone has only one observation. The gene calls are TRBV7-2 and TRBJ2-7; 11 bases fit TRBD2. Germline V gene data show CDR1 as SGHTA and CDR2 as FQGNSA. There are 15 residues in the CDR3. The V gene end was trimmed by 7 bases and the J gene end by 6 bases; junction bases not matched to a gene: 11. CDR3 nucleotides: TGTGCCAGCACAAACATAGCGGGAGGGCCGGGCGAGCAGTACTTC. It specifies CASTNIAGGPGEQYF. Together with reference TRBV7-2 and TRBJ2-7, the CDR3 gives the full variable domain: GAGVSQSPSNKVTEKGKDVELRCDPISGHTALYWYRQSLGQGLEFLIYFQGNSAPDKSGLPSDRFSAERTGGSVSTLTIQRTQQEDSAVYLCASTNIAGGPGEQYFGPGTRLTVT.

The V call is TRBV4-3, the J call TRBJ2-1; TRBD2 is a possible D gene (5 bases). The CDR3 covers 13 residues. In germline, CDR1 is LGHNA, CDR2 YSLEER. The V end lost 0 bases, the J end lost 10 bases, and 10 bases lay between the germline ends. CDR3 sequence (DNA): TGCGCCAGCAGCCAAGAGCTGAGGGAAGAGCAGTTCTTC. This translates into CASSQELREEQFF.

The J gene is TRBJ2-1, the V gene TRBV6-5, with TRBD2 matching 7 bases. The CDR3 contains 15 residues. Trimming removed 0 bases from V and 8 bases from J; junction bases left unmatched: 7. Per germline, CDR1 MNHEY and CDR2 SVGAGI. CDR3 region: CASSYSKAGNYEQFF. In DNA form, the CDR3 reads TGTGCCAGCAGTTACTCGAAAGCGGGAAACTATGAGCAGTTCTTC.

The chain is built from TRBV2 and TRBJ2-5; 11 nucleotides match TRBD2. The CDR3 totals 15 residues. Germline-derived CDR1 and CDR2 are SNHLY and FYNNEI. The J segment lost 5 bases and the V segment lost 7 bases, leaving 9 bases of the junction unmatched. The CDR3, as DNA: TGTGCCAGCATCATGCTAGCGGGGGGAAAGGAGACCCAGTACTTC. Translation gives CASIMLAGGKETQYF.

The chain links TRBV30 to TRBJ2-5; D gene uncertain. Germline lookup yields CDR1 GTSNPN and CDR2 SVGIG (reference sequence). The length of the CDR3 is 12 residues. V was clipped by 4 bases and J by 0 bases, with 6 bases between them. Here the CDR3 DNA reads TGTGCCTGGAAACAATACCAAGAGACCCAGTACTTC. Residues: CAWKQYQETQYF.

The rearrangement uses TRBV7-9 and TRBJ2-3; TRBD2 agrees at 7 bases. CDR3 length: 14 residues. With 10 bases clipped from V and 5 bases from J, the junction kept 12 bases outside the gene matches. Germline values: CDR1 SEHNR, CDR2 FQNEAQ (reference sequence). The CDR3 region has the DNA TGTGCCATAACGGACGGGGGGTTCGAAGATACGCAGTATTTT. It is translated as CAITDGGFEDTQYF.

This rearrangement joins TRBV19 to TRBJ1-2, with D possibly TRBD1 on 5 matching bases. CDR1 is LNHDA and CDR2 is SQIVND in the germline V gene (reference sequence). The CDR3 covers 14 residues. The ends were cut back, 5 bases at V and 9 bases at J, with 19 bases in the middle. CDR3 nucleotides: TGTGCCAGTAGTCCCGAAAGGGTATTGGGGCGCTACACCTTC. Its translation: CASSPERVLGRYTF.

V and J are TRBV5-1 and TRBJ2-6, with D possibly TRBD1 on 6 matching bases. The length of the CDR3 is 17 residues. Germline lookup yields CDR1 SGHRS and CDR2 YFSETQ. V lost 3 bases and J 2 bases, leaving 15 bases between the germline ends. CDR3: CASSWTGQSAGANVLTF. CDR3 nucleotides: TGCGCCAGCAGCTGGACCGGACAGTCGGCTGGGGCCAACGTCCTGACTTTC.

The chain combines TRBV7-2 with TRBJ2-7; TRBD1 matches at 9 bases. The junction had 3 bases not matched to a gene; V was cut back by 1 base and J by 2 bases. CDR1 is SGHTA, CDR2 FQGNSA, per germline. The CDR3 has 15 residues. In DNA form, the CDR3 reads TGTGCCAGCAGCTTAGAACAGGGGGCTCCCTACGAGCAGTACTTC. It codes for CASSLEQGAPYEQYF. Supplemented by reference TRBV7-2 and TRBJ2-7, the full variable domain reads GAGVSQSPSNKVTEKGKDVELRCDPISGHTALYWYRQSLGQGLEFLIYFQGNSAPDKSGLPSDRFSAERTGGSVSTLTIQRTQQEDSAVYLCASSLEQGAPYEQYFGPGTRLTVT.

This rearrangement joins TRBV14 to TRBJ1-1, with a possible D match to TRBD1 (6 bases). V lost 4 bases and J 3 bases, leaving 18 bases between the germline ends. This CDR3 comprises 16 residues. Per the germline V gene, CDR1 is SGHDN and CDR2 is FVKESK. The CDR3 protein is CASSPHTGILYTEAFF. In nucleotides, the CDR3 is TGTGCCAGCAGCCCACATACAGGGATTTTGTACACTGAAGCTTTCTTT.

The chain carries TRBV10-3 and TRBJ2-2, with 7 positions matching TRBD1. Germline V gene data show CDR1 as ENHRY and CDR2 as SYGVKD. CDR3 length equals 14 residues. V lost 6 bases to trimming and J lost 7 bases; unmatched junction nucleotides: 8. Here the CDR3 reads CAISADRDGGELFF. CDR3 sequence (DNA): TGTGCCATCAGCGCAGACAGGGATGGCGGGGAGCTGTTTTTT.